This T cell receptor beta chain was observed in a study of blood T cell repertoires in COVID-19. Study in general: The origin of the acute and convalescent COVID-19 samples was the United States, Italy and Spain. Sources were T cells, B-cell-depleted T cells, or PBMCs; the material itself was cDNA or gDNA.

The CDR3 runs 16 residues. V lost 1 base and J lost 1, with 14 bases in between. The germline gives CDR1 SGHRS, CDR2 YFSETQ. How the authors handled the data: Amplification of reference gene primers was used by the study to estimate nucleated cell counts. TCRdb's copy holds only in-frame clones and misses some; the assay was immunoSEQ multiplex PCR. V, J and clone size reflect that table, while D and trimming were determined from the DNA. Counted here are approximately 180,000 clones, more than 70% occurring once; the ten biggest clones make up roughly 2.5%. Specimen: peripheral blood. The sequence was obtained from a man between 35 and 55 years old with active or convalescent COVID-19. The gene calls are TRBV5-1 and TRBJ1-1; weak D call: TRBD1 (6 bases). The chain's CDR3 is CASSLTGYQANTEAFF. CDR3 nucleotides: TGCGCCAGCAGCTTGACAGGGTACCAAGCGAACACTGAAGCTTTCTTT.